The T cell receptor (beta chain) described here comes from a study of shared clonotypes between healthy human individuals. Turning to the study itself: The study drew on a couple of women and a few men aged 18 to 49 as donors.

Profiling relied on immunoSEQ multiplex PCR, and the TCRdb table lists in-frame clones only, not all of them. Among under 600,000 clones, 75% to 80% were seen once, and the ten largest hold around 13%. The study drew its donors from healthy HIV-negative adults without recent acute infections or vaccinations. Genomic DNA for unsorted samples was obtained from tens of millions of PBMCs. This TCR derives from a woman aged 40 to 49 in good health. Some clones in this sample may be carry-over from other donors' samples. Source material: PBMCs.

The CDR3 region has the DNA TGTGCCAGCAGACTCCCTAGCGGGCAAGAGACCCAGTACTTC. This translates into CASRLPSGQETQYF. This sequence joins TRBV6-1 and TRBJ2-5; TRBD2 agrees at 8 bases. J was trimmed by 2 bases and V by 6 bases; bases with no gene match: 5. Per the germline V gene, CDR1 is MNHNS and CDR2 is SASEGT. This CDR3 comprises 14 residues.